These T cell receptor beta chains were read from a single sample in a study of cytomegalovirus exposure and HLA in healthy donors. Clones were read by immunoSEQ multiplex PCR, and TCRdb kept only the in-frame ones, dropping some. The data show about 88,000 clones, approximately 90% seen once. Material for sequencing was PBMCs. These receptors originate from a man aged 18 to 29 in good health and CMV-seronegative. CDR3s include the opening cysteine and the closing phenylalanine or tryptophan. A D gene is named only where the DNA matches it firmly. Clone size is given for some rows only: seen once, a few or many times, or a class if the clone is expanded.

j_call d_call v_call clone_size cdr3_nt cdr3_aa
TRBJ2-2 NA TRBV4-3 NA TGCGCCAGCAGCCAAGAATCAGGGGCCCTGAACACCGGGGAGCTGTTTTTT CASSQESGALNTGELFF
TRBJ2-7 NA TRBV7-8 NA TGTGCCAGCAGCTTCGACAGGAACTCCTACGAGCAGTACTTC CASSFDRNSYEQYF
TRBJ2-1 NA TRBV5-4 NA TGTGCCAGCAGCTTGGCGGGAAGCTCCTACAATGAGCAGTTCTTC CASSLAGSSYNEQFF
TRBJ2-7 TRBD1 TRBV30 once TGTGCCTGGAGGTTCCCCCGCGGGACAGGGTCCTACGAGCAGTACTTC CAWRFPRGTGSYEQYF
TRBJ2-5 NA TRBV7-8 NA TGTGCCAGCAGCGTAAGAGAAACCCAAGAGACCCAGTACTTC CASSVRETQETQYF
TRBJ2-7 NA TRBV9 NA TGTGCCAGCAGCGTAGGGGGCAGCGGGCAGACCTACGAGCAGTACTTC CASSVGGSGQTYEQYF
TRBJ2-1 NA TRBV6-5 NA TGTGCCAGCAGCTCACAATACAATGAGCAGTTCTTC CASSSQYNEQFF
TRBJ2-7 NA TRBV5-1 NA TGCGCCAGCAGCTTGGTCGTCCAACAGAGCTCCTACGAGCAGTACTTC CASSLVVQQSSYEQYF
TRBJ2-7 NA TRBV7-9 NA TGTGCCAGCAGCTTAGGCCAGGGACACTACTACGAGCAGTACTTC CASSLGQGHYYEQYF
TRBJ2-7 NA TRBV5-6 NA TGTGCCAGCAGCTTTAGAGGTAGCGGCCTTAAATCCTACGAGCAGTACTTC CASSFRGSGLKSYEQYF
TRBJ2-5 NA TRBV14 NA TGTGCCAGCAGCCAAGCCCAGGGCCTAGTCCGGCAAGAGACCCAGTACTTC CASSQAQGLVRQETQYF
TRBJ2-1 TRBD2 TRBV9 NA TGTGCCAGCAGCGGAGGGGTAGGGGAGGGCCGATACAATGAGCAGTTCTTC CASSGGVGEGRYNEQFF
TRBJ2-5 TRBD2 TRBV6-1 NA TGTGCCAGCACATCAGGACTAGCGAGGGGGCAGTACTTC CASTSGLARGQYF
TRBJ1-5 NA TRBV28 NA TGTGCCAGCAGTCCGGGGGGGACTAGCAATCAGCCCCAGCATTTT CASSPGGTSNQPQHF
TRBJ1-3 NA TRBV11-2 NA TGTGCCAGCAGCCGCACCACTGCGACCGGTGGAGGGACCATATATTTT CASSRTTATGGGTIYF
TRBJ1-2 NA TRBV6-6 NA TGTGCCAGCAGCCCTGTCTCAGGGTCTGGCTACACCTTC CASSPVSGSGYTF
TRBJ2-7 TRBD2 TRBV18 NA TGTGCCAGCTCCTCTTCGGGAGGAGCCAGCTACGAGCAGTACTTC CASSSSGGASYEQYF
TRBJ1-1 TRBD1 TRBV15 NA TGTGCCACCAGCAGGCAGGGGGCGAACACTGAAGCTTTCTTT CATSRQGANTEAFF
TRBJ1-5 NA TRBV11-1 once TGTGCCAGCAGCGCGGACAGCAGGAATCAGCCCCAGCATTTT CASSADSRNQPQHF
TRBJ1-2 TRBD1 TRBV4-2 NA TGTGCCAGCAGCCGGAGGGGACAGGGCAACTCCTATGGCTACACCTTC CASSRRGQGNSYGYTF
TRBJ2-5 NA TRBV28 NA TGTGCCAGCACCCTTGCAGGGTCTAAAGAGACCCAGTACTTC CASTLAGSKETQYF
TRBJ2-3 NA TRBV30 NA TGTGCCTGGAGTGGGGACTGGGGAAACACAGATACGCAGTATTTT CAWSGDWGNTDTQYF
TRBJ1-2 NA TRBV7-9 NA TGTGCCAGCAGTGAAACGGGGGGGACCTCAAATGGCTACACCTTC CASSETGGTSNGYTF
TRBJ2-3 NA TRBV28 NA TGTGCCAGCAGTTGGGGCCACCCCGATACGCAGTATTTT CASSWGHPDTQYF
TRBJ2-7 NA TRBV28 NA TGTGCCAGCACCTCAGACAGGTCCTCCTACGAGCAGTACTTC CASTSDRSSYEQYF
TRBJ2-2 TRBD2 TRBV5-4 NA TGTGCCAGCAGTCCCAGACTAGCGGGATTGGCCGGGGAGCTGTTTTTT CASSPRLAGLAGELFF
TRBJ2-5 TRBD1 TRBV28 NA TGTGCCAGCAGTACCGGACAGGGGGCGAGTGAGACCCAGTACTTC CASSTGQGASETQYF
TRBJ2-3 TRBD2 TRBV7-2 NA TGTGCCAGCAGCTTAGCTCGGAGGGCGGGAGGGGGCACAGATACGCAGTATTTT CASSLARRAGGGTDTQYF
TRBJ1-5 TRBD1 TRBV19 NA TGTGCCAGTAGTTTACAGGGGACAGGTGTCTGGCGCCAGCATTTT CASSLQGTGVWRQHF
TRBJ2-1 TRBD2 TRBV6-4 few TGTGCCAGCAGTGAACTAGCGGGAGCAAACAATGAGCAGTTCTTC CASSELAGANNEQFF
TRBJ1-2 TRBD1 TRBV5-1 NA TGCGCCAGCAGCTTGGGGGACAGGGACTATGGCTACACCTTC CASSLGDRDYGYTF
TRBJ1-1 NA TRBV7-9 NA TGTGCCAGCAGCTTGGGGAGCACTGAAGCTTTCTTT CASSLGSTEAFF
TRBJ1-1 TRBD1 TRBV28 NA TGTGCCAGCAGCGGACAGGGGGCGGCCGACGCGGGAGCTTTCTTT CASSGQGAADAGAFF
TRBJ2-1 NA TRBV4-3 NA TGCGCCAGCAGCCAAGAAGGAACGGGGACTGCTCCTTACAATGAGCAGTTCTTC CASSQEGTGTAPYNEQFF
TRBJ1-5 NA TRBV28 NA TGTGCCAGCAGGACACAAGGGGGACACCGAGTAACAAAAGCATTGGCCCAGCATTTT CASRTQGGHRVTKALAQHF
TRBJ2-7 NA TRBV20-1 NA TGCAGTGCCGCAGACGGGGAGCAGTACTTC CSAADGEQYF
TRBJ1-5 NA TRBV27 NA TGTGCCATACCGGACTGCAATCAGCCCCAGCATTTT CAIPDCNQPQHF
TRBJ1-2 TRBD1 TRBV7-7 NA TGTGCCAGCAACGCGACAGGGCGCAGGGGGACCTTC CASNATGRRGTF
TRBJ1-6 TRBD1 TRBV5-4 NA TGTGCCAGCAGCGCAACCGACAGGGGGCCGTATTCACCCCTCCACTTT CASSATDRGPYSPLHF
TRBJ2-7 TRBD1 TRBV6-1 once TGTGCCAGCAGTGAAGGACAGGGGGCTTTTTACGAGCAGTACTTC CASSEGQGAFYEQYF
TRBJ2-1 NA TRBV5-1 NA TGCGCCAGCAGCTTGGGGGGGCTCCGGGGTTACAATGAGCAGTTCTTC CASSLGGLRGYNEQFF
TRBJ2-7 TRBD1 TRBV2 NA TGTGCCAGCAGTGCGGGGCAGGGGGCGCAGGACGAGCAGTACTTC CASSAGQGAQDEQYF
TRBJ2-5 TRBD1 TRBV11-2 once TGTGCCAGCAGCCCACCACAGGGGGAAGGGGACCAAGAGACCCAGTACTTC CASSPPQGEGDQETQYF
TRBJ1-2 TRBD1 TRBV18 NA TGTGCCAGCTCACCACTCCCGGGACAGGGATACAATGGCTACACCTTC CASSPLPGQGYNGYTF
TRBJ2-1 TRBD2 TRBV7-2 NA TGTGCCAGCGGGAGCGGGAGTCAGGGGTGGCAGTTCTTC CASGSGSQGWQFF
TRBJ2-7 NA TRBV6-5 NA TGTGCCAGCAGTTACGGGGAGACCTACGAGCAGTACTTC CASSYGETYEQYF
TRBJ1-4 NA TRBV5-4 NA TGTGCCAGCAGCTTGGGAGGGAGAAATGAAAAACTGTTTTTT CASSLGGRNEKLFF
TRBJ2-1 TRBD2 TRBV29-1 NA TGCAGCGCGGCTAGCGGGCTGAGCTCCTACAATGAGCAGTTCTTC CSAASGLSSYNEQFF
TRBJ2-3 TRBD2 TRBV4-1 NA TGCGCCAGCAGCCACAGTACTAGCGGGAGGGCTGGGTCCCCAGATACGCAGTATTTT CASSHSTSGRAGSPDTQYF
TRBJ2-3 NA TRBV6-5 once TGTGCCAGCAGTGATCGTGGGCCAGATACGCAGTATTTT CASSDRGPDTQYF
TRBJ1-5 TRBD1 TRBV28 NA TGTGCCAGCATGACAGGGTATAGCAATCAGCCCCAGCATTTT CASMTGYSNQPQHF
TRBJ2-1 NA TRBV19 NA TGTGCCAGTAGTATACGGGGAGTGTTCGAACTAGCAGACAATGAGCAGTTCTTC CASSIRGVFELADNEQFF
TRBJ2-3 TRBD2 TRBV28 NA TGTGCCAGCAGTTCCGAGCGGGGCAGCACAGATACGCAGTATTTT CASSSERGSTDTQYF
TRBJ2-7 NA TRBV4-2 NA TGTGCCAGCAGCCAAGATCCGCGGGGGCACGAGCAGTACTTC CASSQDPRGHEQYF